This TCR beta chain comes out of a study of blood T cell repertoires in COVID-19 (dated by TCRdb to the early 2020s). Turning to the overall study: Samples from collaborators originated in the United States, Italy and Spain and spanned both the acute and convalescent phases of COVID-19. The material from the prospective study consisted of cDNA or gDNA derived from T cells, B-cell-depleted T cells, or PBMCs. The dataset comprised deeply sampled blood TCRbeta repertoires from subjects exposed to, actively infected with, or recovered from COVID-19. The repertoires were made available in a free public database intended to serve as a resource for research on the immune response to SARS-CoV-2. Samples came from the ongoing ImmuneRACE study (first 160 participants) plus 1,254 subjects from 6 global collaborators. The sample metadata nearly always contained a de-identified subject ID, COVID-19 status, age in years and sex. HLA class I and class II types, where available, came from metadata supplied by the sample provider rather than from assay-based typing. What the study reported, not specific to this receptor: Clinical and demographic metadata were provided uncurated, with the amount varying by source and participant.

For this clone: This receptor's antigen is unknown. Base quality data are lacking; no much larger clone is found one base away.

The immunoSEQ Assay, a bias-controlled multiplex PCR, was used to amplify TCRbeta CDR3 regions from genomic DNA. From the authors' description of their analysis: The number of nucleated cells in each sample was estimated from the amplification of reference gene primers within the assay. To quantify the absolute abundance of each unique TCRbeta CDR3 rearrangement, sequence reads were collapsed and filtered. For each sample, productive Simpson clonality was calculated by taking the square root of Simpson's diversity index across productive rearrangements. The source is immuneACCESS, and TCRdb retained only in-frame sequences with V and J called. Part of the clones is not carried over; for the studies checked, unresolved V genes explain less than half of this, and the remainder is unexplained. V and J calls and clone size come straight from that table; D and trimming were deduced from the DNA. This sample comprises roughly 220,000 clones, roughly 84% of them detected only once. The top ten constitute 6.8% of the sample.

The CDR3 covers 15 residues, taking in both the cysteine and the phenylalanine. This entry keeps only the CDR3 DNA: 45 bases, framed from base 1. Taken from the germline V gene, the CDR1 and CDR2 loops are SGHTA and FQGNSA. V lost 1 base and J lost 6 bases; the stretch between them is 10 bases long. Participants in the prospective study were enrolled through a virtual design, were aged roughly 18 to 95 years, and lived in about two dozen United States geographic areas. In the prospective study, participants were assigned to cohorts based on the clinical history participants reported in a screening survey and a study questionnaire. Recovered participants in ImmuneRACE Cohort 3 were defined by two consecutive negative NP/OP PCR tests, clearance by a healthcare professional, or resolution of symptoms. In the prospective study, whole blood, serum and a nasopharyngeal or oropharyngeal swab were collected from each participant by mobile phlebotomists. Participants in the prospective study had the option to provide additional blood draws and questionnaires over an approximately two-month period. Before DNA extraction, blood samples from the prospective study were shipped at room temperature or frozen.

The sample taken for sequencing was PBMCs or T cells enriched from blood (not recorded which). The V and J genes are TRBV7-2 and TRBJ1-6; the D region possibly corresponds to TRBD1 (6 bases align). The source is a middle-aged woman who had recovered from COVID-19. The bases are TGTGCCAGCAGCTTAGTCAGGGGTGGTAATTCACCCCTCCACTTT. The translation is CASSLVRGGNSPLHF. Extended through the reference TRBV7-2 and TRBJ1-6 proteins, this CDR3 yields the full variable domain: GAGVSQSPSNKVTEKGKDVELRCDPISGHTALYWYRQSLGQGLEFLIYFQGNSAPDKSGLPSDRFSAERTGGSVSTLTIQRTQQEDSAVYLCASSLVRGGNSPLHFGNGTRLTVT.